A single sample is the source of the 27 T cell receptor beta chains below, sequenced in a study of blood T cell repertoires in COVID-19. Generated by immunoSEQ multiplex PCR, the TCRdb table keeps only in-frame clones and is missing some. This table has fewer than 90,000 clones, approximately 89% appearing once. Sequenced input: peripheral blood. All receptors come from a man aged 50 or older with active or convalescent COVID-19.

In nucleotides, the CDR3 is TGTGCCATCAGGAGTGGGGATGGACAGCAAGCGAACACCGGGGAGCTGTTTTTT. Its translation is CAIRSGDGQQANTGELFF. This chain connects TRBV10-3 to TRBJ2-2; D possibly corresponds to TRBD1 (6 bases). V gave up 6 bases and J gave up 0 bases, with 20 bases separating them. Per germline, CDR1 ENHRY and CDR2 SYGVKD. The length of the CDR3 is 18 residues.

The genes are TRBV7-7 and TRBJ2-3, with a possible D match to TRBD1 (6 bases). CDR1 SSHAT and CDR2 FNYEAQ come from the germline V gene (reference sequence). This CDR3 spans 15 amino acids. Trimming shortened V by 6 bases and J by 2 bases, and 15 bases separated the two germline ends. The CDR3 here is CASSRTVLVTDTQYF. CDR3 coding DNA: TGTGCCAGCAGTAGGACAGTTTTAGTCACAGATACGCAGTATTTT.

The J gene is TRBJ2-3, the V gene TRBV4-1, with 8 bases aligning to TRBD2. Unmatched junction bases numbered 11, after V lost 8 bases and J lost 4 bases. CDR3 length: 15 residues. CDR1 is MGHRA and CDR2 is YSYEKL in the germline V gene. The CDR3 DNA reads TGCGCCAGCGCGGGGGGTAGCGGGTTCTCAGATACGCAGTATTTT. Its translation: CASAGGSGFSDTQYF.

The V call is TRBV3-1 (or the pseudogene TRBV3-2), the J call TRBJ2-5; TRBD1 might be the D (5 bases). Germline loops: CDR1 LGHDT, CDR2 YNNKEL (reference sequence). The CDR3 extends over 15 amino acids. V dropped 0 bases and J dropped 3 bases, with 11 bases sitting between them. CDR3 sequence (DNA): TGTGCCAGCAGCCAAGAGGAGCAGGGTAAAGAGACCCAGTACTTC. Protein sequence: CASSQEEQGKETQYF.

This chain joins TRBV5-1 and TRBJ1-2, with D perhaps matching TRBD1 (5 bases). Between the trimmed V and J ends, which lost 1 base and 2 bases, there was a span of 6 bases. The CDR3 runs 13 residues. Germline CDR1 reads SGHRS; CDR2 reads YFSETQ. CDR3 in amino acids: CASSLQGNYGYTF. As DNA, the CDR3 is TGCGCCAGCAGCTTGCAGGGAAACTATGGCTACACCTTC.

The V call is TRBV27, the J call TRBJ1-6, with D possibly matching TRBD1 (6 bases). Germline V gene data show CDR1 as MNHEY and CDR2 as SMNVEV (reference sequence). The CDR3 length is 14 residues. V lost 5 bases and J 10 bases, leaving 15 bases between the germline ends. CDR3 sequence reads: CASSPDRTGSPLHF. As DNA, the CDR3 is TGTGCCAGCAGTCCCGACAGGACGGGCTCACCCCTCCACTTT.

The chain couples TRBV5-4 to TRBJ1-1; a possible D gene is TRBD1 (6 bases). This CDR3 contains 14 residues. Trimming left V 4 bases short and J 0 bases short, with 10 bases between. Germline CDR1 is SGHNT and CDR2 is YYREEE (reference sequence). The CDR3, as DNA: TGTGCCAGCAGCGCGCAGGGGATGAACACTGAAGCTTTCTTT. Encoded protein: CASSAQGMNTEAFF.

This chain uses TRBV20-1 with TRBJ2-7; D not certain. Germline CDR1 is DFQATT and CDR2 is SNEGSKA (reference sequence). The CDR3 has 11 residues. Between the trimmed V and J ends, which lost 7 bases and 3 bases, there was a span of 10 bases. The CDR3 bases are TGCAGTGGCAAGACTTTCTACGAGCAGTACTTC. Encoded protein: CSGKTFYEQYF.

V and J are TRBV5-4 and TRBJ2-1, with D tentatively TRBD2 (6 bases). V was shortened by 0 bases and J by 6 bases, with 13 bases between the two germline ends. CDR1 SGHNT and CDR2 YYREEE come from the germline V gene (reference sequence). The CDR3 contains 15 residues. This CDR3 reads CASSLGRASSNEQFF. In DNA form, the CDR3 reads TGTGCCAGCAGCTTGGGGAGGGCCTCTAGCAATGAGCAGTTCTTC.

The J gene is TRBJ1-1, the V gene TRBV19, with 10 bases lining up with TRBD1. The ends lost 6 bases at V and 1 base at J; junction bases unmatched: 2. Germline CDR1 and CDR2: LNHDA and SQIVND (reference sequence). The CDR3 has 14 amino acids. The CDR3 nucleotides are TGTGCCAGTAGGGGACAGGGGTCGAACACTGAAGCTTTCTTT. Amino acids: CASRGQGSNTEAFF.

The chain combines TRBV5-1 with TRBJ2-3, with TRBD2 as a possible D gene (5 bases). CDR3 length equals 14 residues. V was shortened by 0 bases and J by 4 bases, with 9 bases between the two germline ends. Germline values: CDR1 SGHRS, CDR2 YFSETQ. CDR3: CASSLAGVSDTQYF. The CDR3 region has the DNA TGCGCCAGCAGCTTGGCCGGGGTTTCAGATACGCAGTATTTT. The full variable domain, its missing parts supplied by reference TRBV5-1 and TRBJ2-3, is KAGVTQTPRYLIKTRGQQVTLSCSPISGHRSVSWYQQTPGQGLQFLFEYFSETQRNKGNFPGRFSGRQFSNSRSEMNVSTLELGDSALYLCASSLAGVSDTQYFGPGTRLTVL.

V gene TRBV18 combines with J gene TRBJ1-3, with D possibly matching TRBD1 (6 bases). Germline V CDR1 and CDR2: KGHSH, LQKENI. The germline V and J ends were trimmed by 5 bases and 0 bases, with 8 bases remaining between them. CDR3 length: 14 residues. CDR3 amino acids: CASSGQSSGNTIYF. The CDR3 coding sequence is TGTGCCAGCTCAGGACAGAGCTCTGGAAACACCATATATTTT. The whole variable domain, remainder taken from reference TRBV18 and TRBJ1-3, is NAGVMQNPRHLVRRRGQEARLRCSPMKGHSHVYWYRQLPEEGLKFMVYLQKENIIDESGMPKERFSAEFPKEGPSILRIQQVVRGDSAAYFCASSGQSSGNTIYFGEGSWLTVV.

The rearrangement joins TRBV27 to TRBJ1-4; tentative D call: TRBD1 (5 bases). The CDR3 is 13 residues long. Germline V gene data show CDR1 as MNHEY and CDR2 as SMNVEV (reference sequence). With 3 bases removed from V and 6 bases from J, the gap between germline ends came to 8 bases. The CDR3 spells CASSFREDEKLFF. CDR3 nucleotide sequence: TGTGCCAGCAGTTTCAGGGAAGATGAAAAACTGTTTTTT. Full variable domain (rest looked up from reference TRBV27 and TRBJ1-4): EAQVTQNPRYLITVTGKKLTVTCSQNMNHEYMSWYRQDPGLGLRQIYYSMNVEVTDKGDVPEGYKVSRKEKRNFPLILESPSPNQTSLYFCASSFREDEKLFFGSGTQLSVL.

This clone was found once. The gene calls are TRBV12-3 or TRBV12-4 and TRBJ1-3; no firm D call. V was clipped by 7 bases and J by 4 bases, with 8 bases between them. This CDR3 is 12 amino acids long. This chain's CDR3 is CASTMVGNTIYF. DNA for the CDR3: TGTGCCAGCACTATGGTCGGAAACACCATATATTTT.

J is TRBJ2-5 and V is TRBV9; 7 bases line up with TRBD1. Germline V lookup: CDR1 SGDLS, CDR2 YYNGEE. V lost 1 base to trimming and J lost 2 bases; unmatched junction nucleotides: 2. This CDR3 spans 14 amino acids. The DNA of the CDR3 is TGTGCCAGCAGCGTATGGGACAGACAAGAGACCCAGTACTTC. It translates to CASSVWDRQETQYF.

The V gene is TRBV5-1, the J gene TRBJ1-6, with 11 bases matching TRBD1. Trimming took 2 bases from V and 10 from J; bases not matched to a gene: 2. Germline V CDR1 and CDR2: SGHRS, YFSETQ. CDR3 size: 14 residues. The CDR3 is CASSLGTGGSPLHF. DNA of the CDR3: TGCGCCAGCAGCTTAGGGACAGGGGGATCACCCCTCCACTTT. Using reference TRBV5-1 and TRBJ1-6 for the parts outside the CDR3, the full variable domain is KAGVTQTPRYLIKTRGQQVTLSCSPISGHRSVSWYQQTPGQGLQFLFEYFSETQRNKGNFPGRFSGRQFSNSRSEMNVSTLELGDSALYLCASSLGTGGSPLHFGNGTRLTVT.

V usage is TRBV7-8 and J usage is TRBJ2-5; D gene ambiguous. The V and J ends lost 3 bases and 2 bases respectively, with 10 bases between them. The V gene's germline CDR1 is SGHVS and CDR2 FQNEAQ. There are 14 residues in the CDR3. CDR3: CASSFGLEQETQYF. The CDR3 DNA reads TGTGCCAGCAGCTTTGGGCTGGAACAAGAGACCCAGTACTTC.

The rearrangement links TRBV18 to TRBJ1-1; TRBD1 matches at 7 bases. The CDR3 loop spans 14 amino acids. Germline V CDR1 and CDR2: KGHSH, LQKENI. The V and J ends lost 4 bases and 7 bases, in that order; junction bases with no gene match: 9. CDR3 amino acids: CASSQGQLDLEAFF. Here the CDR3 DNA reads TGTGCCAGCTCACAGGGACAGTTGGACCTTGAAGCTTTCTTT.

The genes are TRBV18 and TRBJ2-5; the D gene is possibly TRBD1 (6 bases). The germline V and J ends were trimmed by 4 bases and 5 bases, with 17 bases remaining between them. The CDR3 sequence is 15 residues long. Per germline, CDR1 KGHSH and CDR2 LQKENI. The CDR3 region is CASSLRTDKGETQYF. CDR3 bases: TGTGCCAGCTCACTTCGGACAGACAAAGGGGAGACCCAGTACTTC.

The chain couples TRBV7-9 to TRBJ2-5; D ambiguous. This CDR3 has 13 residues. Germline V gene lookup returns CDR1 SEHNR and CDR2 FQNEAQ (reference sequence). The V gene lost 4 bases and the J gene lost 2 bases, with 8 bases spanning the gap. CDR3 in DNA: TGTGCCAGCAGCTCTGACTTACAAGAGACCCAGTACTTC. As protein: CASSSDLQETQYF. Drawing the rest from reference TRBV7-9 and TRBJ2-5, the complete variable domain is DTGVSQNPRHKITKRGQNVTFRCDPISEHNRLYWYRQTLGQGPEFLTYFQNEAQLEKSRLLSDRFSAERPKGSFSTLEIQRTEQGDSAMYLCASSSDLQETQYFGPGTRLLVL.

The chain employs TRBV7-9 and TRBJ2-3; the match to TRBD1 covers 8 bases. The ends lost 2 bases at V and 5 bases at J; junction bases unmatched: 6. This CDR3 has 15 residues. Per the germline V gene, CDR1 is SEHNR and CDR2 is FQNEAQ (reference sequence). The CDR3: CASSLIQGEGDTQYF. CDR3 bases: TGTGCCAGCAGCTTAATACAGGGGGAAGGAGATACGCAGTATTTT.

The chain couples TRBV3-1 (or the pseudogene TRBV3-2) to TRBJ1-6; 8 bases map to TRBD1. The CDR3 consists of 15 residues. CDR1 and CDR2 (germline): LGHDT, YNNKEL (reference sequence). Trimming took 1 base from V and 12 from J; bases not matched to a gene: 8. The CDR3 loop is CASSQGRTGQGPLHF. DNA of the CDR3: TGTGCCAGCAGCCAAGGGCGGACAGGGCAAGGACCCCTCCACTTT.

The chain joins TRBV7-2 to TRBJ2-2; maybe TRBD2 (5 bases). The germline V and J ends were trimmed by 6 bases and 6 bases, with 14 bases remaining between them. Germline-derived CDR1 and CDR2 are SGHTA and FQGNSA. The CDR3 consists of 14 residues. The CDR3 loop reads CASRDTGRPGELFF. CDR3 nucleotides: TGTGCCAGCAGGGATACGGGGAGACCCGGGGAGCTGTTTTTT. Using reference TRBV7-2 and TRBJ2-2 for the parts outside the CDR3, the full variable domain is GAGVSQSPSNKVTEKGKDVELRCDPISGHTALYWYRQSLGQGLEFLIYFQGNSAPDKSGLPSDRFSAERTGGSVSTLTIQRTQQEDSAVYLCASRDTGRPGELFFGEGSRLTVL.

The chain carries TRBV9 and TRBJ2-5, with 7 positions matching TRBD1. Per germline, CDR1 SGDLS and CDR2 YYNGEE. The CDR3 consists of 14 residues. Trimming at V came to 5 bases and at J to 4 bases, leaving 8 bases not matched to a gene. The CDR3 DNA sequence: TGTGCCAGCAGTGAGACAGGGAGTACAGAGACCCAGTACTTC. Translating gives CASSETGSTETQYF.

The chain has TRBV5-1 and TRBJ2-5, with no clear D. Trimming took off 3 bases at V and 0 bases at J, with 6 bases between the two ends. Looked up from germline, CDR1 is SGHRS and CDR2 is YFSETQ. The length of the CDR3 is 13 residues. The CDR3 reads CASSSSNQETQYF. CDR3 bases: TGCGCCAGCAGCTCCAGTAACCAAGAGACCCAGTACTTC.

J is TRBJ1-3 and V is TRBV9, with 9 bases that match TRBD1. Germline V lookup: CDR1 SGDLS, CDR2 YYNGEE. CDR3 length equals 15 residues. After removal of 0 bases from V and 3 bases from J, the junction contained 1 base not matched to a gene. The CDR3: CASSVDRGLGNTIYF. As DNA, the CDR3 is TGTGCCAGCAGCGTAGACAGGGGGCTTGGAAACACCATATATTTT.

The chain is built from TRBV29-1 and TRBJ2-1, with D tentatively TRBD1 (6 bases). Looked up from germline, CDR1 is SQVTM and CDR2 is ANQGSEA. The CDR3 has 11 residues. Trimming pared 6 bases from V and 7 bases from J, leaving 10 bases between. CDR3 sequence (DNA): TGCAGCGTCTCAGGGGTGAATGAGCAGTTCTTC. It yields the protein CSVSGVNEQFF.